This TCR beta chain was sequenced during a study of T cell responses to AZD1222 COVID-19 vaccine. The protocol was immunoSEQ multiplex PCR, while the TCRdb copy is restricted to in-frame clones and leaves out a portion. The data show roughly 65,000 clones, with 60% to 85% seen just once and about 12% held by the top ten. J lost 5 bases, V lost 3 bases, and 4 bases had no gene match. The CDR3 is made up of 15 amino acids. Germline V gives CDR1 MGHRA, CDR2 YSYEKL. This TCR was recovered from an adult in good health. This sequence joins TRBV4-1 and TRBJ2-5; 12 nucleotides line up with TRBD1. Here the sequenced sample was peripheral blood, taken on day 0 of AZD1222 vaccination. CDR3 amino acids: CASSHGDRGLETQYF. CDR3 bases: TGCGCCAGCAGCCACGGGGACAGGGGGCTGGAGACCCAGTACTTC.